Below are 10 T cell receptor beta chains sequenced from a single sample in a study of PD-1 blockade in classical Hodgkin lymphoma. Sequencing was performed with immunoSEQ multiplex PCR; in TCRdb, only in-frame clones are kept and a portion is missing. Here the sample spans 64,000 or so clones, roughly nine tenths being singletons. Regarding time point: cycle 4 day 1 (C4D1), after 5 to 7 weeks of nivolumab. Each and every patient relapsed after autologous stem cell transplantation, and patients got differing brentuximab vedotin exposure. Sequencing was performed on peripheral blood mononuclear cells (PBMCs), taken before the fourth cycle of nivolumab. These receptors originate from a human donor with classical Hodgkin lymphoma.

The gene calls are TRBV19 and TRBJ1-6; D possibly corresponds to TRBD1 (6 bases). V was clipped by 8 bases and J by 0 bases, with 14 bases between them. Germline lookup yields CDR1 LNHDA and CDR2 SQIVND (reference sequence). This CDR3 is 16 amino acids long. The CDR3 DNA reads TGTGCCAGTCCCCCGCAGGGGAGCTCCTATAATTCACCCCTCCACTTT. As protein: CASPPQGSSYNSPLHF.

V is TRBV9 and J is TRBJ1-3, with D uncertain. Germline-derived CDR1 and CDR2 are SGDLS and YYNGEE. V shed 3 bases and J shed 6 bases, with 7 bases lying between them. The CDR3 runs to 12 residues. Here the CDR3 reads CASSAPANTIYF. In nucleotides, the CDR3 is TGTGCCAGCAGCGCCCCGGCAAACACCATATATTTT.

CDR3 sequence (DNA): TGTGCAATACAGGGGGCAGATACGCAGTATTTT. The encoded protein is CAIQGADTQYF. The V and J genes are TRBV10-3 and TRBJ2-3, with TRBD1 matching over 8 bases. The CDR3 has 11 amino acids. CDR1 is ENHRY and CDR2 is SYGVKD in the germline V gene.

Written as DNA, the CDR3 is TGTGCCAGCAGCTTCCTCTACAATGAGCAGTTCTTC. Residues: CASSFLYNEQFF. The chain combines TRBV5-6 with TRBJ2-1, with D unresolved. Germline V gene data show CDR1 as SGHDT and CDR2 as YYEEEE. Trimming removed 2 bases from V and 3 bases from J, with 3 bases in between. This CDR3 region has 12 residues.

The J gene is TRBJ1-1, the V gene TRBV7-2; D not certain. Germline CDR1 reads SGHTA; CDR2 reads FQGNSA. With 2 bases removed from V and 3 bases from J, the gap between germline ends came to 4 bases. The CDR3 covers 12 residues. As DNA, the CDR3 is TGTGCCAGCAGCTTAACGGACACTGAAGCTTTCTTT. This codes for CASSLTDTEAFF.

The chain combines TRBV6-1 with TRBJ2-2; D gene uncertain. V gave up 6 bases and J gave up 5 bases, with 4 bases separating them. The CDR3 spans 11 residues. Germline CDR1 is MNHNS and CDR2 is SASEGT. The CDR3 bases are TGTGCCAGCAGGCGGACCGGGGAGCTGTTTTTT. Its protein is CASRRTGELFF.

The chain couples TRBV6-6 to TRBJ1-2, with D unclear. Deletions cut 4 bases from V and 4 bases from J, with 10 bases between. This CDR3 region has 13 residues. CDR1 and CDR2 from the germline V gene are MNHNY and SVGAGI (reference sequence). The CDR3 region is CASSSRLLYGYTF. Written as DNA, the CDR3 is TGTGCCAGCAGTTCCCGCTTGCTCTATGGCTACACCTTC.

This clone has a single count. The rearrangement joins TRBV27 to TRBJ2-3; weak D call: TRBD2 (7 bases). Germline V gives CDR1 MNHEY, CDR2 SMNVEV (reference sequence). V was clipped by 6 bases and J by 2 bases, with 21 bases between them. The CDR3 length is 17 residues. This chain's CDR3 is CASREVFAGALTDTQYF. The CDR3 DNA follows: TGTGCCAGCAGAGAGGTTTTTGCGGGGGCTCTCACAGATACGCAGTATTTT.

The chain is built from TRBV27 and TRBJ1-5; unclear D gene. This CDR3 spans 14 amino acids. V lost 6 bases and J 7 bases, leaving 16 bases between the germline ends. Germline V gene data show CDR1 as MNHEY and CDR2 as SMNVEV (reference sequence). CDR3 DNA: TGTGCCAGCAGGTCCCCACGGAGGTACCAGCCCCAGCATTTT. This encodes CASRSPRRYQPQHF.

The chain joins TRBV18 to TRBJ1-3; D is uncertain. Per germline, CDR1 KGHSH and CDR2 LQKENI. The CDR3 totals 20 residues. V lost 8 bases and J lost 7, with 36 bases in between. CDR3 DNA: TGTGCCAGCCTGCTAAGTCCGACTCAATTGGTGGTTGGCCGTCGGAACACCATATATTTT. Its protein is CASLLSPTQLVVGRRNTIYF.